This T cell receptor (beta chain) was retrieved from a study of STAT5B mutations in CD4+ large granular lymphocyte leukemia. Libraries were prepared by immunoSEQ multiplex PCR; TCRdb keeps only in-frame clonotypes and omits some of them. The repertoire holds about 32,000 clones, with around 73% as singletons. Whole-study findings and limits: Without putative leukemic clones, patient CD4-sorted repertoires remained more clonal than healthy CD4+ repertoires. Main leukemic clonotypes were patient-specific, but 20% to 25% appeared at low frequency elsewhere.

This clone was seen only once. The antigen is undetermined. V lost 0 bases and J lost 8, with 15 bases in between. The germline CDR1 and CDR2 sequences are SGHRS and YFSETQ. The CDR3 contains 15 residues. This clonotype originated in a human donor in good health. The source material was CD4+ T cells from blood buffy coats. The chain joins TRBV5-1 to TRBJ1-5, with TRBD1 as a possible D gene (6 bases). Written as DNA, the CDR3 is TGCGCCAGCAGCTTGGTGGGAGGACAGCAGGAGCCCCAGCATTTT. Amino acids: CASSLVGGQQEPQHF. Drawing the rest from reference TRBV5-1 and TRBJ1-5, the complete variable domain is KAGVTQTPRYLIKTRGQQVTLSCSPISGHRSVSWYQQTPGQGLQFLFEYFSETQRNKGNFPGRFSGRQFSNSRSEMNVSTLELGDSALYLCASSLVGGQQEPQHFGDGTRLSIL.